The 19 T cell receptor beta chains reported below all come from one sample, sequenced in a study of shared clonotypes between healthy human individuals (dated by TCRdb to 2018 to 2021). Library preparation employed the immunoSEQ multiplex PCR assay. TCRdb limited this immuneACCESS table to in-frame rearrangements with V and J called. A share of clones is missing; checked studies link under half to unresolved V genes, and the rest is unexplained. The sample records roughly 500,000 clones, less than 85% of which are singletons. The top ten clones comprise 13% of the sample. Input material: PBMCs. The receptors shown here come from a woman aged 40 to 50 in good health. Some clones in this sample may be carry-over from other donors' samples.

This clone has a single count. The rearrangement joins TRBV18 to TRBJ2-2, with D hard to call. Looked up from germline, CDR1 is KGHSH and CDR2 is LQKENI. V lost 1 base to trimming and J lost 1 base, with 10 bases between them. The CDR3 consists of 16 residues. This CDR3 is CASSPRTPGNTGELFF. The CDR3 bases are TGTGCCAGCTCACCACGGACCCCAGGGAACACCGGGGAGCTGTTTTTT.

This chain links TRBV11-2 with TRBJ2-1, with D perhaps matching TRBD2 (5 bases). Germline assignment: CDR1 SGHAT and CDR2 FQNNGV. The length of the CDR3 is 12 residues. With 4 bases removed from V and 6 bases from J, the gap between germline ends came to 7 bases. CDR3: CASSSGLNEQFF. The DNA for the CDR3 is TGTGCCAGCAGCTCCGGACTCAATGAGCAGTTCTTC.

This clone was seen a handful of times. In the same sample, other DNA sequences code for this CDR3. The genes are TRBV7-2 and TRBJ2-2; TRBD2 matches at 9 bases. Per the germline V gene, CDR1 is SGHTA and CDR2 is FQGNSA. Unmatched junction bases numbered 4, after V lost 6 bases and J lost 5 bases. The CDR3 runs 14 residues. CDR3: CASSPTSGTGELFF. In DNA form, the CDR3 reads TGTGCCAGCAGTCCCACTAGCGGGACCGGGGAGCTGTTTTTT.

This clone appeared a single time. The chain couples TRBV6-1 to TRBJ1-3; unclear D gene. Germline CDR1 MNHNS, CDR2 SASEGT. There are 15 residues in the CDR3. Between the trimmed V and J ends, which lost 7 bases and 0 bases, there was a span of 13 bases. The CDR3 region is CASIDKSFSGNTIYF. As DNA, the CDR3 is TGTGCCAGCATCGACAAATCCTTCTCTGGAAACACCATATATTTT.

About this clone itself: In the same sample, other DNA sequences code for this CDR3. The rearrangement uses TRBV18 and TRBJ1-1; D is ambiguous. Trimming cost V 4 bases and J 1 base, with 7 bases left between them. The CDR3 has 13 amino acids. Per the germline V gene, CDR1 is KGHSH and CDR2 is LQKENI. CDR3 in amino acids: CASSLTENTEAFF. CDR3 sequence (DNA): TGTGCCAGCTCACTTACAGAGAACACTGAAGCTTTCTTT.

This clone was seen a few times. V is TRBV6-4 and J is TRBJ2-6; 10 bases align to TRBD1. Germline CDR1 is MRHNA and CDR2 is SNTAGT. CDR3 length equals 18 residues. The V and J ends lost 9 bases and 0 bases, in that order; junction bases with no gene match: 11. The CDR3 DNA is TGTGCCAGTCGCCGGGACAGGGGTCTTGTCTCTGGGGCCAACGTCCTGACTTTC. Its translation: CASRRDRGLVSGANVLTF.

CDR3: CSAGTSGGLYF. The CDR3 DNA reads TGCAGTGCTGGGACTAGCGGGGGGCTGTACTTC. The chain is built from TRBV20-1 and TRBJ2-7, with 15 positions matching TRBD2. The trim removed 5 bases at V and 12 bases at J, leaving 2 bases unmatched. CDR1 is DFQATT, CDR2 SNEGSKA, per germline (reference sequence). This CDR3 is built from 11 residues.

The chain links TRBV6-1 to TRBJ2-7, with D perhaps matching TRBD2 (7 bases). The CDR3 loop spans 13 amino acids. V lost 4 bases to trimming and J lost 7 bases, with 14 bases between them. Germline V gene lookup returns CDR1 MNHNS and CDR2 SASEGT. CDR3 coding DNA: TGTGCCAGCAGTGGGGGGGGCCCCAGGGAGCAGTACTTC. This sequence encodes CASSGGGPREQYF.

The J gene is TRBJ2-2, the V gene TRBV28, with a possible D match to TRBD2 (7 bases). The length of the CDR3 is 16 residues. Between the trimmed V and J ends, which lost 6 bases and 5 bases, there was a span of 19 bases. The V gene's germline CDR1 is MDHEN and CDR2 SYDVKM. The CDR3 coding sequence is TGTGCCAGCAGCCCCCCCGTCGGGGGGCAAACCGGGGAGCTGTTTTTT. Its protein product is CASSPPVGGQTGELFF.

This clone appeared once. In nucleotides, the CDR3 is TGTGCCAGCAGCCAAGGACAGAACGCGCGTGGAAACACCATATATTTT. Protein: CASSQGQNARGNTIYF. V gene TRBV4-2 combines with J gene TRBJ1-3, with D possibly matching TRBD1 (5 bases). The V gene's germline CDR1 is LGHNA and CDR2 YNFKEQ. V lost 1 base to trimming and J lost 3 bases, with 13 bases between them. The CDR3 is 16 residues long.

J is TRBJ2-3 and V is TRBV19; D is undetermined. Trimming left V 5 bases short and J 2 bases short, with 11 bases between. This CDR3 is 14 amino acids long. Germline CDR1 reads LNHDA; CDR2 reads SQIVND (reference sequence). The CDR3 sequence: CASSPRRYTDTQYF. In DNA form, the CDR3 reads TGTGCCAGTAGTCCTCGCCGTTACACAGATACGCAGTATTTT.

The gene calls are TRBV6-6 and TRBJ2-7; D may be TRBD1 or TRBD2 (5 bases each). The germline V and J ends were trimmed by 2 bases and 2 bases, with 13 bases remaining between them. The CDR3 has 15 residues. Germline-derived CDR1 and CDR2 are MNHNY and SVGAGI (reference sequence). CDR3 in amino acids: CASSYGTKGTYEQYF. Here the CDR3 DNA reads TGTGCCAGCAGTTACGGGACCAAAGGGACCTACGAGCAGTACTTC.

CDR3 loop: CASSLSGTSLDEQYF. The CDR3 coding sequence is TGTGCCAGCAGCCTCTCCGGGACTAGTCTCGACGAGCAGTACTTC. This chain uses TRBV9 with TRBJ2-7; TRBD2 aligns across 8 bases. The CDR3 sequence is 15 residues long. Germline-derived CDR1 and CDR2 are SGDLS and YYNGEE. V was clipped by 4 bases and J by 5 bases; unmatched bases: 11.

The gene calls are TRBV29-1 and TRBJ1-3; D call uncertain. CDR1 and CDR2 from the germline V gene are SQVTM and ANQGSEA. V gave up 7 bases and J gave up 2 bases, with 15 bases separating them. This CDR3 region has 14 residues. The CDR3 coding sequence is TGCAGCGCCTGGACGGGAGGGACTGGAAACACCATATATTTT. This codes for CSAWTGGTGNTIYF.

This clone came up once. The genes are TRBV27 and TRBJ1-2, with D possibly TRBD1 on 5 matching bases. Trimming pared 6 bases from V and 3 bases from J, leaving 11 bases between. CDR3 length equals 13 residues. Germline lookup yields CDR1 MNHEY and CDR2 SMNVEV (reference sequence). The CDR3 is CASRLQGDYGYTF. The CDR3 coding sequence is TGTGCCAGCAGACTACAAGGGGACTATGGCTACACCTTC.

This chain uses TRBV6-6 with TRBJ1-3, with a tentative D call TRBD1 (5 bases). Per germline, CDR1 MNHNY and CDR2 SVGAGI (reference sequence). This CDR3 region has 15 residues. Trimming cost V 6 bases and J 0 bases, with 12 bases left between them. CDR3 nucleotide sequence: TGTGCCAGCAGCCCTCGGGGCCTCTCTGGAAACACCATATATTTT. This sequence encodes CASSPRGLSGNTIYF.

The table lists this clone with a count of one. CDR3 in amino acids: CASSSSTGGIDTQYF. CDR3 nucleotide sequence: TGCGCCAGCAGCTCATCGACAGGGGGAATAGATACGCAGTATTTT. The chain couples TRBV5-1 to TRBJ2-3; the match to TRBD1 covers 9 bases. The CDR3 runs 15 residues. J was trimmed by 5 bases and V by 3 bases; bases with no gene match: 7. Germline-derived CDR1 and CDR2 are SGHRS and YFSETQ.

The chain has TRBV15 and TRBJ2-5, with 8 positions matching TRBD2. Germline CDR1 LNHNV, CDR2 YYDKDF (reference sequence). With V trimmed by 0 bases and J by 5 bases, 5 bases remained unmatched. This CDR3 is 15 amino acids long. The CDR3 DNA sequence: TGTGCCACCAGCAGAGATAGCGGGATGGGGGAGACCCAGTACTTC. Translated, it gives CATSRDSGMGETQYF.

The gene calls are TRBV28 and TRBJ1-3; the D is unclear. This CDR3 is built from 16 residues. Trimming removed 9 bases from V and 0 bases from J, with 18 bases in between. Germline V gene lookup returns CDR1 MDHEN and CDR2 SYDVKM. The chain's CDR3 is CASKVAATSSGNTIYF. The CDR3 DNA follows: TGTGCCAGTAAGGTGGCGGCTACGAGCTCTGGAAACACCATATATTTT.